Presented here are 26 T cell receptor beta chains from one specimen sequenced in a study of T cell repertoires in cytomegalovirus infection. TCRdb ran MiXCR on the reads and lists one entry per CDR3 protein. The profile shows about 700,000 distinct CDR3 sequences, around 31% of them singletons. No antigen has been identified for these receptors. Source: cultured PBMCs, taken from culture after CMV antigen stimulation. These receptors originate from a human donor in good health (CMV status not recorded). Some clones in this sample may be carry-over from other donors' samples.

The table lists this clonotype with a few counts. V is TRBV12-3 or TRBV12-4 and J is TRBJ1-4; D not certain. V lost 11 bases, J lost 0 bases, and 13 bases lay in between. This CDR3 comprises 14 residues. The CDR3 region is CAGSATATNEKLFF. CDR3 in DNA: TGTGCCGGGAGTGCAACTGCAACTAATGAAAAACTGTTTTTT.

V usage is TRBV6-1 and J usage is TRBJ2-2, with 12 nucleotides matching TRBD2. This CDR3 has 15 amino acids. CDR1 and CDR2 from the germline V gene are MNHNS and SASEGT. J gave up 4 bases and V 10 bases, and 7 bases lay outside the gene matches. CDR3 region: CATGTSGFGTGELFF. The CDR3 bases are TGTGCCACCGGGACTAGCGGGTTTGGCACCGGGGAGCTGTTTTTT.

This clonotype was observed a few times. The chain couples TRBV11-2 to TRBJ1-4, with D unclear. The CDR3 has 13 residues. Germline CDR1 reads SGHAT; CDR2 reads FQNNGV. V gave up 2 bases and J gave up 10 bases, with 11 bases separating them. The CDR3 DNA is TGTGCCAGCAGCTTAACCCCCGAGAGAAAACTGTTTTTT. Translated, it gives CASSLTPERKLFF. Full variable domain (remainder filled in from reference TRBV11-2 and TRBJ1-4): EAGVAQSPRYKIIEKRQSVAFWCNPISGHATLYWYQQILGQGPKLLIQFQNNGVVDDSQLPKDRFSAERLKGVDSTLKIQPAKLEDSAVYLCASSLTPERKLFFGSGTQLSVL.

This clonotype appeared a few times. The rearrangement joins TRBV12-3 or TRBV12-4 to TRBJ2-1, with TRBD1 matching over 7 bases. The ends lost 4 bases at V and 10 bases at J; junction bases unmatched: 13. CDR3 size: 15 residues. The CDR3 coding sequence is TGTGCCAGCAGTTACCCATGGACAGGTCGTTTGGAGCAGTTCTTC. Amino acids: CASSYPWTGRLEQFF.

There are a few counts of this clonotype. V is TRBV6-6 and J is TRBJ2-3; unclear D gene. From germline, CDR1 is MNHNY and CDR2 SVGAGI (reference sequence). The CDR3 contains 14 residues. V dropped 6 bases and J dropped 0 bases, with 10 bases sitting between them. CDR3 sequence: CASRHPDSTDTQYF. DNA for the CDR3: TGTGCCAGCAGGCACCCGGACAGCACAGATACGCAGTATTTT.

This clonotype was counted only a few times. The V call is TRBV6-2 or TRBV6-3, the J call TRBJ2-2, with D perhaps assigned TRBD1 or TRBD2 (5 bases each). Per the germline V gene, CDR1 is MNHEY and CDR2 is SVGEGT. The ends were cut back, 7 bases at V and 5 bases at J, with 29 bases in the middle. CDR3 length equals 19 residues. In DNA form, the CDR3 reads TGTGCCAGCAACACAGGCATAGCCGCCTTGGGGTCGGGAACCGGGGAGCTGTTTTTT. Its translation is CASNTGIAALGSGTGELFF.

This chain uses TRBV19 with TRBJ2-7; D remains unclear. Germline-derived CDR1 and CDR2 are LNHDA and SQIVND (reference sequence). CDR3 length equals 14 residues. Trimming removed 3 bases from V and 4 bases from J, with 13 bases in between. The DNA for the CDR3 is TGTGCCAGTAGTATTGGCGGTAAATGGTACGAGCAGTACTTC. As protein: CASSIGGKWYEQYF.

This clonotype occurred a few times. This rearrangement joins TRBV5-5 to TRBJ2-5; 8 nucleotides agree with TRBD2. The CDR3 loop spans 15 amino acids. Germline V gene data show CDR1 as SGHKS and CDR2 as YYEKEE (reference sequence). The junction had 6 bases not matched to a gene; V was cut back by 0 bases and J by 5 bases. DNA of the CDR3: TGTGCCAGCAGCTTGGGGACTAGCCTGGGGGAGACCCAGTACTTC. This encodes CASSLGTSLGETQYF.

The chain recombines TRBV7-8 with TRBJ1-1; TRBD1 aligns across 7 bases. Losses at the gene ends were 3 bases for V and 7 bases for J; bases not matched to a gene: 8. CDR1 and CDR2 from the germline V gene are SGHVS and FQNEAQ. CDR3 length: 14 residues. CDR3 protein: CASSFSGGRDEAFF. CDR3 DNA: TGTGCCAGCAGCTTCTCAGGGGGGCGCGATGAAGCTTTCTTT.

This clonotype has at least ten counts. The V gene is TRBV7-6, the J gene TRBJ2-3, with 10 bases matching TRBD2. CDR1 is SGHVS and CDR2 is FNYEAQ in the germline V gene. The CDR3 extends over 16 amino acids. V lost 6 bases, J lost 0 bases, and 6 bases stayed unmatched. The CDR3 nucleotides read TGTGCCAGCAGTCCGCGGACTAGCGGTAGCACAGATACGCAGTATTTT. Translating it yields CASSPRTSGSTDTQYF.

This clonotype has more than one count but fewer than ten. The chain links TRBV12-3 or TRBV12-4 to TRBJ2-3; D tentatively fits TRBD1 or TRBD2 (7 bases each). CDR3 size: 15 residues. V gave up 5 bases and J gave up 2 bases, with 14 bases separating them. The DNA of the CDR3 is TGTGCCAGCAGTCCCAGGGGGGGGGTCACAGATACGCAGTATTTT. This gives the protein CASSPRGGVTDTQYF.

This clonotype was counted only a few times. The CDR3 bases are TGCAGTGGCATGGACAGGGGCCCAGGAAGAGGCTACACCTTC. As protein: CSGMDRGPGRGYTF. The chain combines TRBV20-1 with TRBJ1-2, with 9 nucleotides matching TRBD1. Unmatched junction bases numbered 14, after V lost 7 bases and J lost 8 bases. Germline CDR1 DFQATT, CDR2 SNEGSKA (reference sequence). The CDR3 totals 14 residues.

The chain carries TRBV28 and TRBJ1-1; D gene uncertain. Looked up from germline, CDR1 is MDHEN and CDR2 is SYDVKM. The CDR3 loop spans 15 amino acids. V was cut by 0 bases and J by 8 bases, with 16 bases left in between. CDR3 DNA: TGTGCCAGCAGTTTATGGGGGAGCGGCAATGGAGAAGCTTTCTTT. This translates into CASSLWGSGNGEAFF.

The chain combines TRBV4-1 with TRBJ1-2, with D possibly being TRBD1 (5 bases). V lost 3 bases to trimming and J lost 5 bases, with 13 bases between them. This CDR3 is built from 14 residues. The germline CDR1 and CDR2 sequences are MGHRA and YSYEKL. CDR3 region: CASSQLGGRYGYTF. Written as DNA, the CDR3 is TGCGCCAGCAGCCAGTTGGGGGGTCGTTATGGCTACACCTTC.

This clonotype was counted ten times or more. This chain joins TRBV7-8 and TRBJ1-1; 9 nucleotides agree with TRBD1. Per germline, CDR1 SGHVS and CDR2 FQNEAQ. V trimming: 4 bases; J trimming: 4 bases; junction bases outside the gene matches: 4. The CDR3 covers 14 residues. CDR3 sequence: CASSSRTGVTEAFF. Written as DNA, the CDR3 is TGTGCCAGCAGCTCCCGGACAGGGGTCACTGAAGCTTTCTTT.

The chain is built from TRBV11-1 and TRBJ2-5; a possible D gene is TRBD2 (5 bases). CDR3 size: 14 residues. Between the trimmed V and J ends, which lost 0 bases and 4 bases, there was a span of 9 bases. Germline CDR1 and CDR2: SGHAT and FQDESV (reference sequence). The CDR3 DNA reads TGTGCCAGCAGCTTAGCGCTAGCCGGAGAGACCCAGTACTTC. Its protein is CASSLALAGETQYF.

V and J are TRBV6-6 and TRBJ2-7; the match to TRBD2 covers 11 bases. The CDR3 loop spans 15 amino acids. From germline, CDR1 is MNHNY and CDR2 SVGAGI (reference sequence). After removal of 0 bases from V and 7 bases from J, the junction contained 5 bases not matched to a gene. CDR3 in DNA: TGTGCCAGCAGTTACTCGCTAGCGGGGGGCCGGGAGCAGTACTTC. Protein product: CASSYSLAGGREQYF.

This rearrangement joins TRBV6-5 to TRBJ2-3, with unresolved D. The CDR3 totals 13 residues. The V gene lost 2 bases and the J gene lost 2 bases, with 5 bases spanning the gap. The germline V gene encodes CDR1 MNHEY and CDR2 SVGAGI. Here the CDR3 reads CASSYAPTDTQYF. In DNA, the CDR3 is TGTGCCAGCAGTTACGCCCCCACAGATACGCAGTATTTT.

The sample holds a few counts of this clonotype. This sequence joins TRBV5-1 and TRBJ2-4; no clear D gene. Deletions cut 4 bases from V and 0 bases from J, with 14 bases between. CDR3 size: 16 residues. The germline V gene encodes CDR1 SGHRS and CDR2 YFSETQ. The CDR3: CASSPSTVLAKNIQYF. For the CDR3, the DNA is TGCGCCAGCAGCCCTTCGACTGTATTAGCCAAAAACATTCAGTACTTC. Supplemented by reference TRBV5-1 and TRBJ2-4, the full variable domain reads KAGVTQTPRYLIKTRGQQVTLSCSPISGHRSVSWYQQTPGQGLQFLFEYFSETQRNKGNFPGRFSGRQFSNSRSEMNVSTLELGDSALYLCASSPSTVLAKNIQYFGAGTRLSVL.

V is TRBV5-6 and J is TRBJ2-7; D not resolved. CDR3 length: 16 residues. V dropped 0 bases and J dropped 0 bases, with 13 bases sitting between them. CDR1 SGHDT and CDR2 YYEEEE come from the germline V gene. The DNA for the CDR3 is TGTGCCAGCAGCTTGGACCCGGGCAGTTACTCCTACGAGCAGTACTTC. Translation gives CASSLDPGSYSYEQYF.

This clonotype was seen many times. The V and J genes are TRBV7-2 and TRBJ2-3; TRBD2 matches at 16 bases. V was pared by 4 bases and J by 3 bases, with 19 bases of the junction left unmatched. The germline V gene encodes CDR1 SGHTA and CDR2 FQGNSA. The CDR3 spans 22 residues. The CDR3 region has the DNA TGTGCCAGCAGCTCTATTACACCGGGACTAGCGGGGGGGGGGTGGTCTACAGATACGCAGTATTTT. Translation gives CASSSITPGLAGGGWSTDTQYF.

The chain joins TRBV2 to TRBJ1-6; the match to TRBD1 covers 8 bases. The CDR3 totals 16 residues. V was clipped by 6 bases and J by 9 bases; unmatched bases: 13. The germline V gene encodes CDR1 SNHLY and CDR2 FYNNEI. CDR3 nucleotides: TGTGCCAGCAGCACCGCAGGGGGCGAATTGGGTTCACCCCTCCACTTT. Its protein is CASSTAGGELGSPLHF. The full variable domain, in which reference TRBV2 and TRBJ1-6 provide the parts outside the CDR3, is EPEVTQTPSHQVTQMGQEVILRCVPISNHLYFYWYRQILGQKVEFLVSFYNNEISEKSEIFDDQFSVERPDGSNFTLKIRSTKLEDSAMYFCASSTAGGELGSPLHFGNGTRLTVT.

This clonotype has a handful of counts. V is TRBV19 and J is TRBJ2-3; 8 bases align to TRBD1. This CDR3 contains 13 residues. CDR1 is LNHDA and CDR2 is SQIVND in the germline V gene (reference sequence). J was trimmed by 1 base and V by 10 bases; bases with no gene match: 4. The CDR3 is CATEQGGTDTQYF. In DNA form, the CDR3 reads TGTGCCACGGAACAGGGGGGCACAGATACGCAGTATTTT.

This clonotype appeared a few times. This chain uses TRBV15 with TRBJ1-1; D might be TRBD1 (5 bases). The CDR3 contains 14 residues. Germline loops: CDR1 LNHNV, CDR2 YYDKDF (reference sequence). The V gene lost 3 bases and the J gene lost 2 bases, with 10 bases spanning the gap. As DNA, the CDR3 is TGTGCCACCAGCAGGGGGGGGGGAAACACTGAAGCTTTCTTT. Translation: CATSRGGGNTEAFF.

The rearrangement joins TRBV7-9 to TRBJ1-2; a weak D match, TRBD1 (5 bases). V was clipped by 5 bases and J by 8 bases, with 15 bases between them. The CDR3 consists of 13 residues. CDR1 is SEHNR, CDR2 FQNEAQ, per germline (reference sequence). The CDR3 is CASSRDSSQGYTF. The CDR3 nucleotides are TGTGCCAGCAGCCGTGACAGTTCCCAGGGCTACACCTTC.

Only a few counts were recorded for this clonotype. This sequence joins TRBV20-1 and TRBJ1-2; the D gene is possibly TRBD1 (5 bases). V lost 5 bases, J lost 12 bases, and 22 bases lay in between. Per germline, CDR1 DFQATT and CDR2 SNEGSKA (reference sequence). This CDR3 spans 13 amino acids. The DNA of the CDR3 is TGCAGTGCTTTCAGGGAGGATTTGGTTTCCAACACCTTC. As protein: CSAFREDLVSNTF.